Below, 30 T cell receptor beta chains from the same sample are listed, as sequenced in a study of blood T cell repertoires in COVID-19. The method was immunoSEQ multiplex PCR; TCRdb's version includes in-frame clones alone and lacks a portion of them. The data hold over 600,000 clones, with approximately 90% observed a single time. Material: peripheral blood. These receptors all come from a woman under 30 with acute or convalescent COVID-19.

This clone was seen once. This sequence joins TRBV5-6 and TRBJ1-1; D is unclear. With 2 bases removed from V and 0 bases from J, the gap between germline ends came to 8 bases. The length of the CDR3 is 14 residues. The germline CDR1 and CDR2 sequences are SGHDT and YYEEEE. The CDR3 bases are TGTGCCAGCAGCTTCCCTCTTATGAACACTGAAGCTTTCTTT. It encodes CASSFPLMNTEAFF.

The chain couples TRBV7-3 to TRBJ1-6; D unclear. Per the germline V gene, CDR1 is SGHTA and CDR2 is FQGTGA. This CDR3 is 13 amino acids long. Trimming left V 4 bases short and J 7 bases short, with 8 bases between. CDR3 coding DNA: TGTGCCAGCAGCTCCGGAGGAAATTCACCCCTCCACTTT. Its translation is CASSSGGNSPLHF.

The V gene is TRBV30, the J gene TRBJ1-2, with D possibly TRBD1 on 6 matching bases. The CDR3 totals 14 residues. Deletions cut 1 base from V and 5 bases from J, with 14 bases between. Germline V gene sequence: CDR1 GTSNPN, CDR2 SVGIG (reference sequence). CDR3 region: CAWSAGTTGYGYTF. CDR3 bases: TGTGCCTGGAGTGCCGGGACAACCGGATATGGCTACACCTTC.

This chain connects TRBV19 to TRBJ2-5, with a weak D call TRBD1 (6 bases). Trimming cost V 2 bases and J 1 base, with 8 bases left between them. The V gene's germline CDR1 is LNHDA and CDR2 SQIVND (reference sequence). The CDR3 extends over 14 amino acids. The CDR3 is CASSIQGTQETQYF. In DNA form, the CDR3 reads TGTGCCAGTAGTATACAGGGGACCCAAGAGACCCAGTACTTC.

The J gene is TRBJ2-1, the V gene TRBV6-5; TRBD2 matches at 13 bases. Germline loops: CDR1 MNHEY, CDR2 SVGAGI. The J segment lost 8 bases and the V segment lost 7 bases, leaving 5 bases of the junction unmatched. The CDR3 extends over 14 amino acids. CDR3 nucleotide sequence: TGTGCCAGCAAACTAGCGGGGGGGCACGATGAGCAGTTCTTC. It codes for CASKLAGGHDEQFF.

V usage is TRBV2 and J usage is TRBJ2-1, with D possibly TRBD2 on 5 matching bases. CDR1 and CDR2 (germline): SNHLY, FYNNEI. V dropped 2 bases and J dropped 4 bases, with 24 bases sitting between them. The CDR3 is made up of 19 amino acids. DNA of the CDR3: TGTGCCAGCAGTGAATTTCGGAGGTTCGGCGGGCGATTTTACAATGAGCAGTTCTTC. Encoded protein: CASSEFRRFGGRFYNEQFF.

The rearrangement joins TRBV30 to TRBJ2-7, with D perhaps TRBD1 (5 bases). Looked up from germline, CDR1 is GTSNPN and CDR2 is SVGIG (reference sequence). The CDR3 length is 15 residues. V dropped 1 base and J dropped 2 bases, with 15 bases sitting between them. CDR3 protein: CAWSGPTVRAYEQYF. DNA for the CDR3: TGTGCCTGGAGTGGCCCGACAGTAAGGGCCTACGAGCAGTACTTC.

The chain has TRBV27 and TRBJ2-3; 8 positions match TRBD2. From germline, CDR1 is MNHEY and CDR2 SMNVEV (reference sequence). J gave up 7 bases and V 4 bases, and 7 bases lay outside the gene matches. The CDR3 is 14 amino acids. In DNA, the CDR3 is TGTGCCAGCAGTTCCGCGGGGGGCACGTATACGCAGTATTTT. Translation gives CASSSAGGTYTQYF.

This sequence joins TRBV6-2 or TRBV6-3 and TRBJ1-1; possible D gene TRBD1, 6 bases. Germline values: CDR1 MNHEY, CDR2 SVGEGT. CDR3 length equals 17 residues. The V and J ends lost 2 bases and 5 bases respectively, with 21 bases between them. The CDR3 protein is CASSYRRDSGVETEAFF. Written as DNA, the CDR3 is TGTGCCAGCAGTTACCGCCGGGATTCAGGGGTTGAGACTGAAGCTTTCTTT.

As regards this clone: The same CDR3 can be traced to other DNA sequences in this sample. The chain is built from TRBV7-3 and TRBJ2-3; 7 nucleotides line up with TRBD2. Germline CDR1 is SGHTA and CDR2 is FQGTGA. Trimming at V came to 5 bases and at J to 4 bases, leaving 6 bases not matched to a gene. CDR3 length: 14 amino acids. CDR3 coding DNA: TGTGCCAGCAGCCCCGGGACTACACCAGATACGCAGTATTTT. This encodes CASSPGTTPDTQYF.

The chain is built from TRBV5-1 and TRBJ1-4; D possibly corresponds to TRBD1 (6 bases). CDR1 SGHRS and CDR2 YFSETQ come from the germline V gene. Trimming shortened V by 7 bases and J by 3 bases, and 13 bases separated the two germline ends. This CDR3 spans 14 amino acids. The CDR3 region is CASGPTGSNEKLFF. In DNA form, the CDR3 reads TGCGCCAGCGGGCCTACAGGGTCTAATGAAAAACTGTTTTTT.

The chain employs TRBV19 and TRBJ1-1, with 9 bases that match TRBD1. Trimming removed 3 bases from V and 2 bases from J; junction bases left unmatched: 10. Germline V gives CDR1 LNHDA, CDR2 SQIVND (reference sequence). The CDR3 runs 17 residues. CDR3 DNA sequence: TGTGCCAGTAGTATGATGGGGAAGACAGGGGGTAACACTGAAGCTTTCTTT. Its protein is CASSMMGKTGGNTEAFF. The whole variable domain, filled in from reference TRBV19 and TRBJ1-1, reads DGGITQSPKYLFRKEGQNVTLSCEQNLNHDAMYWYRQDPGQGLRLIYYSQIVNDFQKGDIAEGYSVSREKKESFPLTVTSAQKNPTAFYLCASSMMGKTGGNTEAFFGQGTRLTVV.

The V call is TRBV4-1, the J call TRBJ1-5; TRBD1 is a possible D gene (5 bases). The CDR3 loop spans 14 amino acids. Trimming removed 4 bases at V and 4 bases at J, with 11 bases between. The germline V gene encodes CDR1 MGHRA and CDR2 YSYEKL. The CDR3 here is CASSREGINQPQHF. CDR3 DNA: TGCGCCAGCAGCCGGGAGGGGATAAATCAGCCCCAGCATTTT.

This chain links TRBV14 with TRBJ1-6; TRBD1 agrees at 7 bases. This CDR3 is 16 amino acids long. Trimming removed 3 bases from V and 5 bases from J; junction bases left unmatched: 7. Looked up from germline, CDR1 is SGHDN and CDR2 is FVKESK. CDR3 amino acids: CASSQVTGANNSPLHF. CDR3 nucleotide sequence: TGTGCCAGCAGCCAGGTTACAGGGGCAAATAATTCACCCCTCCACTTT. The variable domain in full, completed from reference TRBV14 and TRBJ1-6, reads EAGVTQFPSHSVIEKGQTVTLRCDPISGHDNLYWYRRVMGKEIKFLLHFVKESKQDESGMPNNRFLAERTGGTYSTLKVQPAELEDSGVYFCASSQVTGANNSPLHFGNGTRLTVT.

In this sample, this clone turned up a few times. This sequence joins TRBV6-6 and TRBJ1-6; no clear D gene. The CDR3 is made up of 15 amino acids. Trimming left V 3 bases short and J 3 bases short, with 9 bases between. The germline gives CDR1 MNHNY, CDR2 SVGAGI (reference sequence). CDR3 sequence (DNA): TGTGCCAGCAGTTATCGGGAGATCTATAATTCACCCCTCCACTTT. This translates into CASSYREIYNSPLHF.

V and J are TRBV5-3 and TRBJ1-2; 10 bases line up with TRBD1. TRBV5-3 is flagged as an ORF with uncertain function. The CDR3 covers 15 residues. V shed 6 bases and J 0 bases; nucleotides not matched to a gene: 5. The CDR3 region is CARMGQGNPNYGYTF. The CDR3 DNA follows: TGTGCCAGAATGGGACAGGGGAACCCTAACTATGGCTACACCTTC.

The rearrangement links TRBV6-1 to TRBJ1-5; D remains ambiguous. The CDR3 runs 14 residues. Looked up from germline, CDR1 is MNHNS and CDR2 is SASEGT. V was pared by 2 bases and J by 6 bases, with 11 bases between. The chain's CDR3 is CASSERVWSQPQHF. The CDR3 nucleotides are TGTGCCAGCAGTGAACGGGTTTGGTCTCAGCCCCAGCATTTT.

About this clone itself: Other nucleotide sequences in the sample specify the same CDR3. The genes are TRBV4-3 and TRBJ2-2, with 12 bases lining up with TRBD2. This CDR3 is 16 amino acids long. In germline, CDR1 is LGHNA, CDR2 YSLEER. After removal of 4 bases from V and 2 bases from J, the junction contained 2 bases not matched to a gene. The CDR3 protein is CASSRTSGANTGELFF. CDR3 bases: TGCGCCAGCAGCCGGACTAGCGGGGCAAACACCGGGGAGCTGTTTTTT.

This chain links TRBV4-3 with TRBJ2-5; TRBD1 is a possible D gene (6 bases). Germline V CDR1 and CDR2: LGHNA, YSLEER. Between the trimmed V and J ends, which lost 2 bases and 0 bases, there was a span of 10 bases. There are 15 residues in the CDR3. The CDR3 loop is CASSQYTGNQETQYF. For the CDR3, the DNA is TGCGCCAGCAGCCAATACACAGGGAACCAAGAGACCCAGTACTTC.

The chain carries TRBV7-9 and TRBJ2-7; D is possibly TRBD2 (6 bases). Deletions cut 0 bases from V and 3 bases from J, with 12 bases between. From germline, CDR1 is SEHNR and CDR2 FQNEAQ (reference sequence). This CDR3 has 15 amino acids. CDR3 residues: CASSLARAGGYEQYF. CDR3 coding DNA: TGTGCCAGCAGCTTAGCGCGGGCCGGGGGCTACGAGCAGTACTTC.

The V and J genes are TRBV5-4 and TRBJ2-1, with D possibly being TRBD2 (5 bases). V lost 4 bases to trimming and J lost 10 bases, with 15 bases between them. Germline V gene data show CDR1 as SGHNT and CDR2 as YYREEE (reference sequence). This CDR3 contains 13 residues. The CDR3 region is CASSPGSGGEQFF. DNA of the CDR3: TGTGCCAGCAGCCCGGGGTCCGGCGGGGAGCAGTTCTTC. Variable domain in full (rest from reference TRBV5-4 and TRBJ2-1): ETGVTQSPTHLIKTRGQQVTLRCSSQSGHNTVSWYQQALGQGPQFIFQYYREEENGRGNFPPRFSGLQFPNYSSELNVNALELDDSALYLCASSPGSGGEQFFGPGTRLTVL.

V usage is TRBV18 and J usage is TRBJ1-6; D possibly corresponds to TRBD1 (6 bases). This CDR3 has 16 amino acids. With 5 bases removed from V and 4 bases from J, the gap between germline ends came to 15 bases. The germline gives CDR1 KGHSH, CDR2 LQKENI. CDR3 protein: CASSRDRDKYNSPLHF. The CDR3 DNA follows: TGTGCCAGCTCAAGAGACCGGGACAAATATAATTCACCCCTCCACTTT.

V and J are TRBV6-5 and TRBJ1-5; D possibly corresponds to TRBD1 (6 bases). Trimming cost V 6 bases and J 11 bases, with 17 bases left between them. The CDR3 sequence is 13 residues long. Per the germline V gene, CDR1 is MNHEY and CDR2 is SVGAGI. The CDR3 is CASRRTVVGTQHF. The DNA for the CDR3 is TGTGCCAGCAGACGGACAGTGGTGGGAACCCAGCATTTT.

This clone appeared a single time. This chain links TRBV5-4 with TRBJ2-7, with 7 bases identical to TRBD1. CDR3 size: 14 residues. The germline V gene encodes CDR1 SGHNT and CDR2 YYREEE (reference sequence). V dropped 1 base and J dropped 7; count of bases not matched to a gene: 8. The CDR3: CASSLQLGTVEQYF. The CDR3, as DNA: TGTGCCAGCAGCTTGCAGTTGGGGACAGTGGAGCAGTACTTC.

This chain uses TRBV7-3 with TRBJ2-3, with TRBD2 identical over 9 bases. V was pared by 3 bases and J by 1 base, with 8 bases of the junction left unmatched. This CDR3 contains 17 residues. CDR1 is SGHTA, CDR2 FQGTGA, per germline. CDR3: CASSFGGGAGGTDTQYF. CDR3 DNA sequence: TGTGCCAGCAGCTTTGGCGGGGGGGCCGGCGGCACAGATACGCAGTATTTT. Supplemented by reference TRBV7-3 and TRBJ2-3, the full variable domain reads GAGVSQTPSNKVTEKGKYVELRCDPISGHTALYWYRQSLGQGPEFLIYFQGTGAADDSGLPNDRFFAVRPEGSVSTLKIQRTERGDSAVYLCASSFGGGAGGTDTQYFGPGTRLTVL.

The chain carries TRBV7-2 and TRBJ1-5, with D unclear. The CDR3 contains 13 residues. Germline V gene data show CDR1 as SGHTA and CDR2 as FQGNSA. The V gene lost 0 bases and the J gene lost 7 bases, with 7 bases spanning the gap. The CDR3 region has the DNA TGTGCCAGCAGCTTAGCGCTCGGGCAGCCCCAGCATTTT. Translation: CASSLALGQPQHF.

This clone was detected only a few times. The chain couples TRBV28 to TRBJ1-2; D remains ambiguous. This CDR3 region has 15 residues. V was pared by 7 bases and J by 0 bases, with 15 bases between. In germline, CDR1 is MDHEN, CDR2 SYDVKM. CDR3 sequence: CASTSVVGSNYGYTF. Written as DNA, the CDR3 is TGTGCCAGCACCTCAGTGGTTGGTTCTAACTATGGCTACACCTTC.

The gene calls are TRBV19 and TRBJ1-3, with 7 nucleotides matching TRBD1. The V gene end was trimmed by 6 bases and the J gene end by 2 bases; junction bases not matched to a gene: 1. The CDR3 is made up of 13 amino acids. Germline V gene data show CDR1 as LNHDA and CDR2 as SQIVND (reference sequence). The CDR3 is CASSQGAGNTIYF. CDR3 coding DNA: TGTGCCAGTAGCCAGGGGGCTGGAAACACCATATATTTT.

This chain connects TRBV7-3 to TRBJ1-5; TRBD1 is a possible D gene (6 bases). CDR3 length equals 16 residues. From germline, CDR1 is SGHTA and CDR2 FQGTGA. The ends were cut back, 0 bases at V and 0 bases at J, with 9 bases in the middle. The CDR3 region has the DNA TGTGCCAGCAGCTTAACGACAGGCCATAGCAATCAGCCCCAGCATTTT. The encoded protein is CASSLTTGHSNQPQHF.

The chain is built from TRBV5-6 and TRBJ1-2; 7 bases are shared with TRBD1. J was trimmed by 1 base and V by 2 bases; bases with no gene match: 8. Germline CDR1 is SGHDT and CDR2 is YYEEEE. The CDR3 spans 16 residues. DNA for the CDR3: TGTGCCAGCAGCTTAATACAGGGGATATATAACTATGGCTACACCTTC. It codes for CASSLIQGIYNYGYTF.